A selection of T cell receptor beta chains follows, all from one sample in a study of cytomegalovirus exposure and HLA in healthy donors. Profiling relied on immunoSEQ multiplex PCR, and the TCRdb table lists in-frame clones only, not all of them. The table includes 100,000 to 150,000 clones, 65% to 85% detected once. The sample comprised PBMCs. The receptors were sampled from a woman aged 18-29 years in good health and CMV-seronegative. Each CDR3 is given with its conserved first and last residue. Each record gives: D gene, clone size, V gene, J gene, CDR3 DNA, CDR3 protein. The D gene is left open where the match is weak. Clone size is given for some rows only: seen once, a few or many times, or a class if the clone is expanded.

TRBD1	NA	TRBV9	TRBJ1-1	TGTGCCAGCAGCGCCCAGGGGGGAGTCCTACCAAGAGCTTTCTTT	CASSAQGGVLPRAFF
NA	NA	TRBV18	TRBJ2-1	TGTGCCAGCTCACCCTCGCGGGGAGGCCCATCTTACAATGAGCAGTTCTTC	CASSPSRGGPSYNEQFF
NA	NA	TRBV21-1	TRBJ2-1	TGTGCCAACGGACTAGCGGAGATCAATGAGCAGTTCTTC	CANGLAEINEQFF
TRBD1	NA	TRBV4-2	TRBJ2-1	TGTGCCAGCGGACATGGGGACAGGGTGGGGAATGAGCAGTTCTTC	CASGHGDRVGNEQFF
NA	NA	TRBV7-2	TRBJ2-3	TGTGCCAGCAAGGCGGTACTCAGCACAGATACGCAGTATTTT	CASKAVLSTDTQYF
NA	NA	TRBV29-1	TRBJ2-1	TGCAGCGTTGAGAGGCGGATTAAGGAGCAGTTCTTC	CSVERRIKEQFF
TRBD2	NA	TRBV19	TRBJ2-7	TGTGCCAGTAGTCGAGCGGGACCCTACGAGCAGTACTTC	CASSRAGPYEQYF
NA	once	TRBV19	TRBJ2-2	TGTGCCAGTAGTACCACCCCCTTGCGAGGCACCGGGGAGCTGTTTTTT	CASSTTPLRGTGELFF
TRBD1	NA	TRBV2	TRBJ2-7	TGTGCCAGCAGTGTCACAGGGGATAGCTCCTACGAGCAGTACTTC	CASSVTGDSSYEQYF
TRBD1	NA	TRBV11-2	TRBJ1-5	TGTGCCAGCAGCTTGGACAGGGGTCAGCCCCAGCATTTT	CASSLDRGQPQHF
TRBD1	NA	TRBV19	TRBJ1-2	TGTGCCAGTAGTGTCCGACAGGGTGCTAACTATGGCTACACCTTC	CASSVRQGANYGYTF
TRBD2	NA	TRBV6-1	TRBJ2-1	TGTGCCAGCATAGCGGGAGGGTACAATGAGCAGTTCTTC	CASIAGGYNEQFF
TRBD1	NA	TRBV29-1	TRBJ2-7	TGCAGCGTTGGTACAGGGGGCTACGAGCAGTACTTC	CSVGTGGYEQYF
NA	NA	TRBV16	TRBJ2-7	TGTGCCAGCAGCCATGGAGAGGAGAGCTCCTACGAGCAGTACTTC	CASSHGEESSYEQYF
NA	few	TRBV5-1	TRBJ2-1	TGCGCCAGCAGCTTGCTCCGTACTGATGATGAGCAGTTCTTC	CASSLLRTDDEQFF
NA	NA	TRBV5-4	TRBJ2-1	TGTGCCAGCAGCGACAGCGGGAATGAGCAGTTCTTC	CASSDSGNEQFF
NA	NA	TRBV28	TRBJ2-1	TGTGCCAGCAGTTACAGGGAAAAAGGAGAGCAGTTCTTC	CASSYREKGEQFF
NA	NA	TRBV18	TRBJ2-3	TGTGCCAGCTCACCCCTGTTCCGGGGAGGCACAGATACGCAGTATTTT	CASSPLFRGGTDTQYF
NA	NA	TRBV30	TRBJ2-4	TGTGCCTGGAGGGGGAGGCGGGGAGCCAAAAACATTCAGTACTTC	CAWRGRRGAKNIQYF
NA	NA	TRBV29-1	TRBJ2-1	TGCAGCGTTGTCCTAGAGGGAGTCAGGCACAATGAGCAGTTCTTC	CSVVLEGVRHNEQFF
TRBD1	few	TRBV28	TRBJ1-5	TGTGCCAGCAGCTTCCTTGGACAGGGGTCGAGCAATCAGCCCCAGCATTTT	CASSFLGQGSSNQPQHF
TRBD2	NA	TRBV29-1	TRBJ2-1	TGCAGCGTTAGAACTAGCGGGAGCGGTGAGCAGTTCTTC	CSVRTSGSGEQFF